This record looks at one T cell receptor beta chain sequence and its context. The sample is drawn from a study of blood T cell repertoires in COVID-19. Whole-study context: COVID-19 samples collected from the United States, Italy and Spain covered acute and convalescent phases. From T cells, B-cell-depleted T cells, or PBMCs came the material, which was cDNA or gDNA.

Original methodology: Reference gene primer amplification gave nucleated cell count estimates. This table comes from immunoSEQ multiplex PCR, and its TCRdb copy is limited to in-frame clones, with some not included. V and J calls plus clone size are reproduced from that table; the DNA served to infer D and trimming. The sample consists of 120,000 to 150,000 clones, around 84% of them appearing once. CDR3 size: 17 residues. CDR1 and CDR2 from the germline V gene are SGHVS and FQNEAQ. V trimming: 3 bases; J trimming: 2 bases; junction bases outside the gene matches: 10. The sequence came from a man under 40 with COVID-19, enrolled during active disease. This chain links TRBV7-8 with TRBJ2-7, with 10 bases aligning to TRBD1. Sequencing was carried out using peripheral blood. CDR3 amino acids: CASSLATGTGVPYEQYF. The CDR3 DNA reads as TGTGCCAGCAGCTTGGCTACCGGGACAGGGGTACCCTACGAGCAGTACTTC.